The sequence of this TCR beta chain was determined in a study of cytomegalovirus exposure and HLA in healthy donors. Use of 60 Vbeta and 13 Jbeta primers characterized the PCR. Authors' processing steps: A later analysis tallied 87 million or so unique TCR beta chains, 8.5 million to 11 million of them shared. Produced via immunoSEQ multiplex PCR; TCRdb's table is partial and in-frame only. V, J and clone size reflect that table, while D and trimming were determined from the DNA. The sample lists roughly 150,000 clones; around 77% were seen once. The donors comprised healthy bone marrow donors. In nominal health when sampled, donors likely had unrecorded immune exposures nonetheless. Per germline, CDR1 SGDLS and CDR2 YYNGEE. V lost 1 base to trimming and J lost 2 bases; unmatched junction nucleotides: 3. CDR3 size: 15 residues.

Material for sequencing was PBMCs. This TCR came from a man aged 45-60 years in good health and CMV-seropositive. The chain joins TRBV9 to TRBJ2-1, with TRBD2 matching 7 bases. CDR3 in amino acids: CASSVTGGPYNEQFF. The CDR3 coding sequence is TGTGCCAGCAGCGTAACGGGGGGACCCTACAATGAGCAGTTCTTC.